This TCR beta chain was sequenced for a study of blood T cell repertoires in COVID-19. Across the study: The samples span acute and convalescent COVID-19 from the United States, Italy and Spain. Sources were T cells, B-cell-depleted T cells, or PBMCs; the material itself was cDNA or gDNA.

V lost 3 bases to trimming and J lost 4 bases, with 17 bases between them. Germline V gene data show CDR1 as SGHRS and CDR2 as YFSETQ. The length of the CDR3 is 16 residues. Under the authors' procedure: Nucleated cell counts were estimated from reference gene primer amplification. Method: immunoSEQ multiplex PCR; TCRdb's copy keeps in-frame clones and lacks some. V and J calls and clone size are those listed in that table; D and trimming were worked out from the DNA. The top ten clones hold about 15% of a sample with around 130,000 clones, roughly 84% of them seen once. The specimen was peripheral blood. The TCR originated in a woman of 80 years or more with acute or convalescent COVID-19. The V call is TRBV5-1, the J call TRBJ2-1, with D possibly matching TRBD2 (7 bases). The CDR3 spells CASSYGGGGPYNEQFF. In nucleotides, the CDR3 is TGCGCCAGCAGCTACGGGGGCGGGGGTCCTTACAATGAGCAGTTCTTC.